This is a list of T cell receptor beta chains from one sample in a study of blood T cell repertoires in COVID-19. Clones were read by immunoSEQ multiplex PCR, and TCRdb kept only the in-frame ones, dropping some. The sample yields about 200,000 clones, 90% seen once. Sequences were obtained from peripheral blood. The receptors stem from a man in his fifties with acute or convalescent COVID-19. CDR3s include the opening cysteine and the closing phenylalanine or tryptophan. D genes are given only for firm matches. The size entry is marked missing in some rows and otherwise reads once, few, many or a size class.

clone size,D gene,J gene,V gene,CDR3 DNA,CDR3 protein
.,.,TRBJ1-2,TRBV4-1,TGCGCCAGCAGCCAAGATCAGGGGCTAATCTATGGCTACACCTTC,CASSQDQGLIYGYTF
once,TRBD2,TRBJ2-1,TRBV19,TGTGCCAGTAGTAGAATAGCGGGGGGGACAGGCAATGAGCAGTTCTTC,CASSRIAGGTGNEQFF
.,.,TRBJ2-3,TRBV3-1/TRBV3-2,TGTGCCAGCAGCCAGACCCTGCAGGAGGGCGGTACGCAGTATTTT,CASSQTLQEGGTQYF
.,.,TRBJ2-3,TRBV28,TGTGCCAGCAGTTTCAGAGGGAGTAGGGATACGCAGTATTTT,CASSFRGSRDTQYF
once,.,TRBJ2-5,TRBV6-5,TGTGCCAGCAAGAGTCAAGAGACCCAGTACTTC,CASKSQETQYF
.,.,TRBJ1-1,TRBV15,TGTGCCACCAGCAGAGATATTTTGGATGGGCTCTTCATGAACACTGAAGCTTTCTTT,CATSRDILDGLFMNTEAFF
.,TRBD1,TRBJ2-5,TRBV28,TGTGCCAGCAGGAACAGGGACAGCCGGGAGACCCAGTACTTC,CASRNRDSRETQYF
.,TRBD2,TRBJ2-6,TRBV7-6,TGTGCCAGCAGCTTAGCGTTGCGGGAGGGCTCTGGGGCCAACGTCCTGACTTTC,CASSLALREGSGANVLTF
.,.,TRBJ2-1,TRBV3-1/TRBV3-2,TGTGCCAGCAGCCAGGTACTAGCACCTGAGCAGTTCTTC,CASSQVLAPEQFF
.,TRBD1,TRBJ1-1,TRBV28,TGTGCCAGCAGTCGAACCCGGACAGGGCTGAACACTGAAGCTTTCTTT,CASSRTRTGLNTEAFF
.,.,TRBJ1-5,TRBV11-2,TGTGCCAGCAGCCCGGGGGGTGTTAATCAGCCCCAGCATTTT,CASSPGGVNQPQHF
few,.,TRBJ2-7,TRBV19,TGTGCCAGTAGCCCCCAAACTACAGGGTCCGAGCAGTACTTC,CASSPQTTGSEQYF
.,.,TRBJ2-5,TRBV7-9,TGTGCCAGCAGCTCAGACAAGCAGACCCAGTACTTC,CASSSDKQTQYF
once,.,TRBJ1-1,TRBV11-1,TGTGCCAGCAGCTTATCAACAGGGTACACTGAAGCTTTCTTT,CASSLSTGYTEAFF
.,.,TRBJ2-1,TRBV7-3,TGTGCCAGCAGCGAGGGCCTTAGTGAGCAGTTCTTC,CASSEGLSEQFF
.,TRBD1,TRBJ1-5,TRBV27,TGTGCCAGCAGTTCACAGGGGGCAGGTCAGCCCCAGCATTTT,CASSSQGAGQPQHF
.,.,TRBJ1-1,TRBV5-6,TGTGCCAGCAGCTCGACGGACAGCCAGAACACTGAAGCTTTCTTT,CASSSTDSQNTEAFF
.,.,TRBJ2-5,TRBV5-1,TGCGCCAGCAGCGGAGGGACTCGTGAGACCCAGTACTTC,CASSGGTRETQYF
once,TRBD1,TRBJ2-1,TRBV7-9,TGTGCCAGCAGACCCGACAGGGGGCCCTACAATGAGCAGTTCTTC,CASRPDRGPYNEQFF
.,.,TRBJ2-1,TRBV27,TGTGCCAGCAGTTTTGGCAGACAGAGCTCCTACAATGAGCAGTTCTTC,CASSFGRQSSYNEQFF
.,.,TRBJ1-1,TRBV7-3,TGTGCCAGCAGCTTAAAGGTCTCAGAAGGGGCTGAAGCTTTCTTT,CASSLKVSEGAEAFF
.,.,TRBJ2-5,TRBV24-1,TGTGCCACCAGTGACGGAGCCTGGGAGACCCAGTACTTC,CATSDGAWETQYF
.,.,TRBJ1-5,TRBV7-3,TGTGCCAGCAGCTTAACGAACGTTGAAGAGACAACTAGCAATCAGCCCCAGCATTTT,CASSLTNVEETTSNQPQHF
once,TRBD1,TRBJ2-7,TRBV25-1,TGTGCCAGCAGTGAATCTGGGACAGGGAGCAACGAGCAGTACTTC,CASSESGTGSNEQYF
.,TRBD2,TRBJ2-1,TRBV27,TGTGCCAGCAGTCAGGGACTAGCGGGAAATGAGCAGTTCTTC,CASSQGLAGNEQFF
.,.,TRBJ2-1,TRBV6-2/TRBV6-3,TGTGCCAGCAGTTACCAGAGGAGAGGGGGAAATAGAAACAATGAGCAGTTCTTC,CASSYQRRGGNRNNEQFF
.,TRBD2,TRBJ2-2,TRBV13,TGTGCCAGCAGCCGAACGGGACTAGCGGGGGGTAGTACCGGGGAGCTGTTTTTT,CASSRTGLAGGSTGELFF
.,TRBD1,TRBJ1-5,TRBV7-6,TGTGCCAGCAGCTTAGGACAGGGGGCTGGCAATCAGCCCCAGCATTTT,CASSLGQGAGNQPQHF
.,.,TRBJ2-1,TRBV29-1,TGCAGCGTTGAATCAGGGAGGGAGCAGTTCTTC,CSVESGREQFF
.,.,TRBJ2-3,TRBV27,TGTGCCAGCAGTCAGAGGGGGTTTAGAACAGATACGCAGTATTTT,CASSQRGFRTDTQYF
.,.,TRBJ1-5,TRBV28,TGTGCCAGCAGAGATTGGGGAGGGAGCAATCAGCCCCAGCATTTT,CASRDWGGSNQPQHF
.,.,TRBJ1-6,TRBV9,TGTGCCAGCAGCGTAGCCGGAGGGCTCTCACCCCTCCACTTT,CASSVAGGLSPLHF
.,.,TRBJ1-2,TRBV29-1,TGCAGCGTCTACGCCGGATCTGGGCTCCGGGGGGGCTACACCTTC,CSVYAGSGLRGGYTF
.,.,TRBJ1-4,TRBV7-9,TGTGCCAGCAGCTTACAGGATTCAACTAATGAAAAACTGTTTTTT,CASSLQDSTNEKLFF
.,.,TRBJ2-7,TRBV30,TGTGCCTGGACCTCCCGGGATGTGAGGGAGCAGTACTTC,CAWTSRDVREQYF
.,.,TRBJ1-1,TRBV10-3,TGTGCCACCGAGGGAGGGGTCCCTGGGACCACTGAAGCTTTCTTT,CATEGGVPGTTEAFF
once,.,TRBJ2-5,TRBV7-2,TGTGCCAGCAGCCCTTCCGAGACCCAGTACTTC,CASSPSETQYF
few,.,TRBJ2-2,TRBV19,TGTGCCAGTAGCTATAGGGGGAACACCGGGGAGCTGTTTTTT,CASSYRGNTGELFF
.,.,TRBJ2-3,TRBV28,TGTGCCAGCAGTTTGACTACCACAGATACGCAGTATTTT,CASSLTTTDTQYF
.,.,TRBJ1-5,TRBV7-8,TGTGCCAGCAGATCGACAGGCAATCAGCCCCAGCATTTT,CASRSTGNQPQHF
once,.,TRBJ1-3,TRBV28,TGTGCCAGCAGAGAACCGACGGAGGGAAACACCATATATTTT,CASREPTEGNTIYF
.,.,TRBJ1-1,TRBV3-1/TRBV3-2,TGTGCCAGCAGCCTGATACAGGGATCTGAAGCTTTCTTT,CASSLIQGSEAFF
.,.,TRBJ1-5,TRBV30,TGTGCCTGGGGTAACAGGGCCAATCAGCCCCAGCATTTT,CAWGNRANQPQHF
.,.,TRBJ2-3,TRBV7-9,TGTGCCAGCAGCTTAGTAGTTGCAGATACGCAGTATTTT,CASSLVVADTQYF
.,.,TRBJ2-3,TRBV19,TGTGCCAGTAAAGTCGCAGGTCCAGATACGCAGTATTTT,CASKVAGPDTQYF
.,.,TRBJ2-5,TRBV6-1,TGTGCCAGCAGTCCCAATGGCTGGCTCCAAGAGACCCAGTACTTC,CASSPNGWLQETQYF
.,.,TRBJ2-7,TRBV12-3/TRBV12-4,TGTGCCAGCAGGAGGCCCCTCTCCTACGAGCAGTACTTC,CASRRPLSYEQYF
.,TRBD2,TRBJ2-3,TRBV5-1,TGCGCCAGCACCACGGGACTAGAATTTGATACGCAGTATTTT,CASTTGLEFDTQYF
once,.,TRBJ2-3,TRBV10-3,TGTGCCATCAGTGAGGGTCAGGGTGGAGGCACAGATACGCAGTATTTT,CAISEGQGGGTDTQYF
.,TRBD2,TRBJ2-7,TRBV27,TGTGCCAGCAGTCCCAGCGGGACGGTGCCCTACGAGCAGTACTTC,CASSPSGTVPYEQYF
.,.,TRBJ1-2,TRBV28,TGTGCCAGCAGTTTGGTGGATCCCAGGGGTAAGGGCTACACCTTC,CASSLVDPRGKGYTF
.,.,TRBJ1-5,TRBV6-6,TGTGCCAGCAGTTACACCGGACAGTTGGGTCAGCCCCAGCATTTT,CASSYTGQLGQPQHF
.,TRBD1,TRBJ1-6,TRBV5-4,TGTGCCAGCAGCTTGAGGGGGCATGTACCCCTCCACTTT,CASSLRGHVPLHF
.,.,TRBJ2-2,TRBV7-2,TGTGCCAGCAGTCGGTTGAACACCGGGGAGCTGTTTTTT,CASSRLNTGELFF
.,.,TRBJ2-1,TRBV5-4,TGTGCCAGCAGCTTGCCCCCTGGGCAGTTGTTGGGTAATGAGCAGTTCTTC,CASSLPPGQLLGNEQFF
.,TRBD1,TRBJ2-1,TRBV15,TGTGCCACCAGCAGAGATGTCGGACAGGGTTACAATGAGCAGTTCTTC,CATSRDVGQGYNEQFF
.,TRBD1,TRBJ1-3,TRBV12-3/TRBV12-4,TGTGCCAGCAGGATGGGACAGCGAAACACCATATATTTT,CASRMGQRNTIYF
.,.,TRBJ2-3,TRBV7-2,TGTGCCAGCAGTTTCCGGGGGGGACAGGGAATAGGAGATACGCAGTATTTT,CASSFRGGQGIGDTQYF
.,.,TRBJ2-5,TRBV5-8,TGTGCCAGCAGCAGCTGGACGCGGGCGGGCGAGACCCAGTACTTC,CASSSWTRAGETQYF
few,TRBD2,TRBJ2-7,TRBV4-2,TGTGCCAGCAGCCAAGGACTAGCGGGAGGTTTAATCTACGAGCAGTACTTC,CASSQGLAGGLIYEQYF